This T cell receptor beta chain was documented in a study of T cell responses to AZD1222 COVID-19 vaccine. Overall study results and limits: Most donors were white British, females outnumbered males, and clonal diversity was possibly underestimated.

Trimming shortened V by 3 bases and J by 4 bases, and 7 bases separated the two germline ends. The CDR3 consists of 14 residues. Germline values: CDR1 LNHDA, CDR2 SQIVND (reference sequence). Generated by immunoSEQ multiplex PCR, the TCRdb table keeps only in-frame clones and is missing some. The sample records about 160,000 clones, roughly nine tenths being singletons. In the case of this clone: The antigen remains undetermined.

Material: peripheral blood, obtained on day 0 of AZD1222 vaccination. This chain uses TRBV19 with TRBJ2-6; maybe TRBD1 (6 bases). This TCR derives from an adult in good health. CDR3 sequence: CASSMTGGANVLTF. CDR3 DNA sequence: TGTGCCAGTAGTATGACAGGAGGGGCCAACGTCCTGACTTTC. Variable domain in full (rest from reference TRBV19 and TRBJ2-6): DGGITQSPKYLFRKEGQNVTLSCEQNLNHDAMYWYRQDPGQGLRLIYYSQIVNDFQKGDIAEGYSVSREKKESFPLTVTSAQKNPTAFYLCASSMTGGANVLTFGAGSRLTVL.